The T cell receptor (beta chain) described here comes from a study of T cell responses to AZD1222 COVID-19 vaccine. In its sample, this clone was seen a few times. Its antigen is unknown. The CDR3 runs 12 residues. Findings and limits, study-wide: A reported finding is that nearly half of spike-specific TCRs target unmutated variant regions.

Method: immunoSEQ multiplex PCR; TCRdb's copy keeps in-frame clones and lacks some. The sample includes 150,000 to 200,000 clones, roughly 90% of them seen just once. The sequence derives from an adult in good health. The sample consisted of peripheral blood, taken on day 0 of AZD1222 vaccination. The chain links TRBV21-1 to TRBJ2-7; the table calls TRBD1, which could not be checked here. TRBV21-1 is a listed pseudogene. CDR3 bases: TGTGCCACTTTAGGGGGCGGGTACGAGCAGTACTTC. Encoded protein: CATLGGGYEQYF.